Below, 6 T cell receptor beta chains from the same sample are listed, as sequenced in a study of shared clonotypes between healthy human individuals. The method was immunoSEQ multiplex PCR; TCRdb's version includes in-frame clones alone and lacks a portion of them. The sample has just over 2,000,000 clones, roughly 96% seen once. The specimen was naive CD4+ T cells sorted from blood. Subset: CD45RA+ positively selected. These receptors originate from a man aged 18 to 35 in good health.

This chain links TRBV5-1 with TRBJ1-2; 11 nucleotides align to TRBD1. The CDR3 loop spans 15 amino acids. Looked up from germline, CDR1 is SGHRS and CDR2 is YFSETQ. J lost 7 bases, V lost 0 bases, and 5 bases had no gene match. As DNA, the CDR3 is TGCGCCAGCAGCTTGGCTGCCGGGACAGGGGGTGGCTACACCTTC. This gives the protein CASSLAAGTGGGYTF.

This clone was observed once. The chain joins TRBV9 to TRBJ1-3, with D unclear. The germline CDR1 and CDR2 sequences are SGDLS and YYNGEE. CDR3 length: 14 amino acids. Trimming left V 4 bases short and J 4 bases short, with 12 bases between. This CDR3 is CASSRDRAGNTIYF. CDR3 bases: TGTGCCAGCAGCCGGGATAGGGCGGGAAACACCATATATTTT.

The chain couples TRBV18 to TRBJ1-4, with TRBD1 as a possible D gene (5 bases). Trimming cost V 3 bases and J 5 bases, with 13 bases left between them. Per the germline V gene, CDR1 is KGHSH and CDR2 is LQKENI. The CDR3 extends over 15 amino acids. The CDR3 DNA follows: TGTGCCAGCTCACCTGGGACCGTGGAAAATGAAAAACTGTTTTTT. This codes for CASSPGTVENEKLFF.

The V call is TRBV6-6, the J call TRBJ2-5; weak D call: TRBD1 (6 bases). V lost 6 bases, J lost 5 bases, and 13 bases lay in between. The CDR3 spans 13 residues. Germline CDR1 is MNHNY and CDR2 is SVGAGI (reference sequence). The chain's CDR3 is CASSRGQGETQYF. CDR3 DNA: TGTGCCAGCAGCCGCGGCCAGGGGGAGACCCAGTACTTC.

The chain joins TRBV10-3 to TRBJ2-7; maybe TRBD1 (6 bases). The germline V gene has CDR1 ENHRY and CDR2 SYGVKD. V was shortened by 5 bases and J by 2 bases, with 13 bases between the two germline ends. This CDR3 has 14 amino acids. CDR3 DNA: TGTGCCATCAGTCTACAGGGAAGCACCTACGAGCAGTACTTC. Amino acids: CAISLQGSTYEQYF.

This chain uses TRBV5-4 with TRBJ1-3; the D is unclear. The V and J ends lost 0 bases and 0 bases respectively, with 13 bases between them. The CDR3 is 17 amino acids. Germline V gene lookup returns CDR1 SGHNT and CDR2 YYREEE (reference sequence). The CDR3 spells CASSLGPPGISGNTIYF. The DNA of the CDR3 is TGTGCCAGCAGCTTGGGTCCCCCAGGTATCTCTGGAAACACCATATATTTT. The full variable domain, rest sourced from reference TRBV5-4 and TRBJ1-3, is ETGVTQSPTHLIKTRGQQVTLRCSSQSGHNTVSWYQQALGQGPQFIFQYYREEENGRGNFPPRFSGLQFPNYSSELNVNALELDDSALYLCASSLGPPGISGNTIYFGEGSWLTVV.